This entry lists 8 T cell receptor beta chains sequenced from one sample in a study of T cell clonality in common variable immunodeficiency. TCRdb's table, derived via immunoSEQ multiplex PCR, lists solely in-frame clones and lacks some. The data show about 37,000 clones, with none appearing a single time. The sample consisted of peripheral blood mononuclear cells. The receptors shown here come from a person aged 18-69 years in good health.

This clone has ten or more counts. With the read ending 3 residues before the CDR3 end, the germline J gene is used to fill in that end. The chain uses TRBV28 and TRBJ1-3; D uncertain. Germline values: CDR1 MDHEN, CDR2 SYDVKM. V gave up 2 bases and J gave up 2 bases, with 4 bases separating them. The CDR3 is 13 amino acids. The CDR3: CASSLLTGNTIYF. CDR3 DNA (partial): TGTGCCAGCAGTTTACTTACTGGAAACACC.

This clone occurred many times. The CDR3 extends 3 residues past the end of the read, so its final part is completed from the germline J gene. The chain is built from TRBV20-1 and TRBJ2-1, with D possibly TRBD2 on 5 matching bases. The CDR3 is 19 amino acids. CDR1 is DFQATT and CDR2 is SNEGSKA in the germline V gene (reference sequence). Trimming pared 2 bases from V and 0 bases from J, leaving 23 bases between. The CDR3 protein is CSARKFEGSTRTSYNEQFF. CDR3 DNA, as far as it was read: TGCAGTGCTAGAAAATTTGAGGGCTCAACCCGCACCTCCTACAATGAG.

This clone was seen at least ten times. The read is 3 residues too short to cover the CDR3 end, so that end is filled in from the germline J gene. The chain uses TRBV10-3 and TRBJ1-2, with D possibly TRBD1 on 6 matching bases. The CDR3 totals 14 residues. Germline CDR1 and CDR2: ENHRY and SYGVKD. The CDR3: CAISESYRASGYTF. Incomplete CDR3 DNA: TGTGCCATCAGTGAGTCGTACAGGGCTAGCGGC.

This clone was seen many times. The read ends 3 residues early relative to the CDR3; the germline J gene fills the gap. The chain employs TRBV28 and TRBJ2-7, with TRBD1 matching 8 bases. With 1 base clipped from V and 3 bases from J, the junction kept 5 bases outside the gene matches. Looked up from germline, CDR1 is MDHEN and CDR2 is SYDVKM. The CDR3 is 15 amino acids. CDR3 bases read: TGTGCCAGCAGTTTATCTGGACAGGGTGGCTACGAG. Translated, it gives CASSLSGQGGYE. The CDR3 as a whole reads CASSLSGQGGYEQYF.

Many counts were recorded for this clone. The CDR3 end falls 3 residues outside the read, so it is completed with the germline J gene. The V and J genes are TRBV6-1 and TRBJ2-2, with 9 bases identical to TRBD1. The CDR3 consists of 15 residues. With 1 base clipped from V and 4 bases from J, the junction kept 1 base outside the gene matches. The V gene's germline CDR1 is MNHNS and CDR2 SASEGT. CDR3 in amino acids: CASSEGDRVTGELFF. The sequenced part of the CDR3 DNA is TGTGCCAGCAGTGAAGGGGACAGGGTCACCGGGGAG.

In its sample, this clone was seen many times. The missing CDR3 end, 3 residues past where the read stops, is filled in from the germline J gene. V gene TRBV2 combines with J gene TRBJ2-7, with D maybe TRBD1 (6 bases). Germline V gene lookup returns CDR1 SNHLY and CDR2 FYNNEI. This CDR3 comprises 15 residues. V shed 4 bases and J shed 2 bases, with 15 bases lying between them. This CDR3 reads CASSGIGGHTYEQYF. The sequenced part of the CDR3 DNA is TGTGCCAGCAGTGGGATTGGGGGACATACCTACGAG. The whole variable domain, filled in from reference TRBV2 and TRBJ2-7, reads EPEVTQTPSHQVTQMGQEVILRCVPISNHLYFYWYRQILGQKVEFLVSFYNNEISEKSEIFDDQFSVERPDGSNFTLKIRSTKLEDSAMYFCASSGIGGHTYEQYFGPGTRLTVT.

This clone has a count of ten or more. From the germline J gene comes the end of the CDR3, since the read stops 3 residues before it. The chain recombines TRBV28 with TRBJ1-1, with 8 bases identical to TRBD1. J was trimmed by 3 bases and V by 4 bases; bases with no gene match: 10. Germline V gene sequence: CDR1 MDHEN, CDR2 SYDVKM. This CDR3 has 16 residues. Partial CDR3 DNA: TGTGCCAGCAGTTCCCCAGGGACAGGCAGAGACACTGAA. Residues: CASSSPGTGRDTE. Given in full, the CDR3 is CASSSPGTGRDTEAFF.

This clone came up many times. The read terminates 3 residues before the CDR3 end, so the remaining end is supplied by the germline J gene. The chain combines TRBV20-1 with TRBJ1-3; the D gene is possibly TRBD1 (5 bases). The CDR3 totals 15 residues. Germline CDR1 reads DFQATT; CDR2 reads SNEGSKA (reference sequence). V was clipped by 3 bases and J by 0 bases, with 12 bases between them. CDR3 DNA (partial): TGCAGTGCTAGCCAGGGCGGAGGCTCTGGAAACACC. This translates into CSASQGGGSGNT. The full CDR3 protein is CSASQGGGSGNTIYF.